These T cell receptor beta chains were read from a single sample in a study of cytomegalovirus exposure and HLA in healthy donors. The method was immunoSEQ multiplex PCR; TCRdb's version includes in-frame clones alone and lacks a portion of them. The top ten hold almost 6% of the sample, which has around 60,000 clones, 90% to 95% seen once. Sequenced: PBMCs. These receptors came from a woman under 30 in good health and CMV-seropositive. The CDR3 runs from the conserved cysteine through the conserved F or W. D genes are given only for firm matches. Size is omitted from some rows. Given values are once, few, many or a class for expanded clones.

V gene	D gene	clone size	J gene	CDR3 DNA	CDR3 protein
TRBV6-4	TRBD2	.	TRBJ2-2	TGTGCCAGCAGTGAAGGACTAGCGGGCACCGGGGAGCTGTTTTTT	CASSEGLAGTGELFF
TRBV19	.	.	TRBJ2-5	TGTGCCAGTAGTATACCGCGACTAGGACAAGAGACCCAGTACTTC	CASSIPRLGQETQYF
TRBV5-1	.	.	TRBJ2-1	TGCGCCAGCAGCTTGGGACTAGACAATGAGCAGTTCTTC	CASSLGLDNEQFF
TRBV11-2	TRBD2	.	TRBJ2-3	TGTGCCAGCAGCTTCGGGATGGGAGGCGGGAGGGCCGCAGATACGCAGTATTTT	CASSFGMGGGRAADTQYF
TRBV6-5	.	.	TRBJ2-7	TGTGCCAGCAGTTATTTTGGTCGTGAGGATTCCGAGCAGTACTTC	CASSYFGREDSEQYF
TRBV30	TRBD1	.	TRBJ1-1	TGTGCCTGGAGTGTACTCGGGCAGGGGGCTGAAGCTTTCTTT	CAWSVLGQGAEAFF
TRBV5-8	.	.	TRBJ1-5	TGTGCCAGCAGCTTGCTAGGGGGAGTAGCCCAGCATTTT	CASSLLGGVAQHF
TRBV19	.	once	TRBJ2-2	TGTGCCAGTAGTATAGATGCAGGGCGCACCGGGGAGCTGTTTTTT	CASSIDAGRTGELFF
TRBV7-9	.	.	TRBJ2-5	TGTGCCAGCAGCGGGGCTGGGGGGGCAGTGACCCAGTACTTC	CASSGAGGAVTQYF
TRBV6-6	.	.	TRBJ1-4	TGTGCCAGCAGTGAGGCTCAAGGACTGTTTTTT	CASSEAQGLFF
TRBV7-3	.	.	TRBJ2-1	TGTGCCAAAATCGCCGGCGGAGGGCCAGATACAGTTAGGAATGAGCAGTTCTTC	CAKIAGGGPDTVRNEQFF
TRBV29-1	.	once	TRBJ2-5	TGCAGCGTTGAAGATCGTACACTACAAGAGACCCAGTACTTC	CSVEDRTLQETQYF
TRBV27	TRBD2	.	TRBJ2-7	TGTGCCAGCAGTTTGGGAGCGGGACTCATCTACGAGCAGTACTTC	CASSLGAGLIYEQYF
TRBV7-7	.	.	TRBJ2-7	TGTGCCAGCAGCCCCGGGACATTAGGGTCCTACGAGCAGTACTTC	CASSPGTLGSYEQYF
TRBV27	.	.	TRBJ2-6	TGTGCCAGCAGTTTACTGACAGGTTCTCACTCTGGGGCCAACGTCCTGACTTTC	CASSLLTGSHSGANVLTF
TRBV7-6	TRBD2	.	TRBJ2-7	TGTGCCAGCAGCTTAAGAATAGCGGGGGGGAACTACGAGCAGTACTTC	CASSLRIAGGNYEQYF
TRBV19	TRBD2	.	TRBJ2-3	TGTGCCAGTAGGACTAGCGGGTTATCAGATACGCAGTATTTT	CASRTSGLSDTQYF
TRBV29-1	.	.	TRBJ1-3	TGCAGCGTTCTTTTCGTCGCGGGAAACACCATATATTTT	CSVLFVAGNTIYF
TRBV4-1	TRBD2	.	TRBJ2-2	TGCGCCAGCAGCCCTCAGCGGGAGTCCCGGAACACCGGGGAGCTGTTTTTT	CASSPQRESRNTGELFF
TRBV27	TRBD1	few	TRBJ1-3	TGTGCCAGCAGGACGACAGGGGCCGGAAACACCATATATTTT	CASRTTGAGNTIYF
TRBV28	.	.	TRBJ2-5	TGTGCCAGCAGTTTGGGCGGGGCGCAACAAGAGACCCAGTACTTC	CASSLGGAQQETQYF
TRBV4-2	.	.	TRBJ2-7	TGTGCCAGCAGCCAAGTAGTAGGGCAGGGTTCGGACGAGCAGTACTTC	CASSQVVGQGSDEQYF
TRBV15	.	.	TRBJ1-6	TGTGCCACCAGCACTGAAAACAGGGCTTCACCCCTCCACTTT	CATSTENRASPLHF
TRBV10-3	.	.	TRBJ1-5	TGTGCCATCAGTGATCACCGGGGGGGGAATCAGCCCCAGCATTTT	CAISDHRGGNQPQHF
TRBV19	.	.	TRBJ1-3	TGTGCCAGTAGTCCTTGGACAGCCTCTGGAAACACCATATATTTT	CASSPWTASGNTIYF
TRBV30	.	.	TRBJ1-2	TGTGCCTGGAAGGGAGGACCTAACTATGGCTACACCTTC	CAWKGGPNYGYTF
TRBV6-4	TRBD2	.	TRBJ2-1	TGTGCCAGCAGTGATTCGACTAGCGGGGGCTATGAGCAGTTCTTC	CASSDSTSGGYEQFF
TRBV7-6	TRBD2	.	TRBJ2-5	TGTGCCAGCAGCAGAAGAGCGGGGTTCCCGGGAGAGACCCAGTACTTC	CASSRRAGFPGETQYF
TRBV6-5	.	.	TRBJ2-7	TGTGCCAGCAGTTACCTGAGAGCCTACGAGCAGTACTTC	CASSYLRAYEQYF
TRBV2	TRBD2	.	TRBJ2-7	TGTGCCAGCTCGTCAGCGGGAGTAAGCGAGCAGTACTTC	CASSSAGVSEQYF
TRBV28	.	.	TRBJ1-5	TGTGCCAGCAGTTTTGCCACGGGCTACTCTCCGGGAAATCAGCCCCAGCATTTT	CASSFATGYSPGNQPQHF
TRBV5-1	TRBD1	.	TRBJ2-1	TGCGCCAGCCGCCCCGGGACAGGGGATGAGCAGTTCTTC	CASRPGTGDEQFF
TRBV7-6	.	.	TRBJ2-1	TGTGCCAGCAGCCCGACTCGCTACAATGAGCAGTTCTTC	CASSPTRYNEQFF
TRBV11-2	TRBD2	.	TRBJ2-7	TGTGCCAGCAGCTTAGAGGTTAGCGGGAGCCTCTCCTACGAGCAGTACTTC	CASSLEVSGSLSYEQYF
TRBV7-9	.	.	TRBJ1-1	TGTGCCAGCAGCCCCGGGGAGGCTGAAGCTTTCTTT	CASSPGEAEAFF
TRBV4-3	TRBD1	.	TRBJ1-3	TGCGCCAGCAGCCAAGAAGACAGGGCCATTTCTGGAAACACCATATATTTT	CASSQEDRAISGNTIYF
TRBV18	.	.	TRBJ1-2	TGTGCCAGCTCACCCCCACTTGAGCGGGGAGGCTATGGCTACACCTTC	CASSPPLERGGYGYTF
TRBV5-5	TRBD1	.	TRBJ1-1	TGTGCCAGCAGCCTTGGGACAGGGAACACTGAAGCTTTCTTT	CASSLGTGNTEAFF
TRBV30	.	once	TRBJ1-2	TGTGCCTGGAGACCGGGACACTACTCTAACTATGGCTACACCTTC	CAWRPGHYSNYGYTF
TRBV27	.	.	TRBJ1-1	TGTGCCAGCAGCCCTACAGGGCGCGGGCGGAACACTGAAGCTTTCTTT	CASSPTGRGRNTEAFF
TRBV11-2	.	.	TRBJ2-1	TGTGCCAGCAGCTTTTCCAGGTATCAGGTCGAATACAATGAGCAGTTCTTC	CASSFSRYQVEYNEQFF
TRBV28	TRBD1	.	TRBJ1-5	TGTGCCTCGACAGGGGATGGGCAGCCCCAGCATTTT	CASTGDGQPQHF
TRBV7-2	.	few	TRBJ1-2	TGTGCCAGCAGCTTAAATCAGGGAGGAGTATATGGCTACACCTTC	CASSLNQGGVYGYTF
TRBV5-4	.	.	TRBJ2-6	TGTGCCAGCACCCCAGCGGCTGGGGCCAACGTCCTGACTTTC	CASTPAAGANVLTF
TRBV7-9	.	.	TRBJ2-7	TGTGCCAGCAGCCCAAATCCCTACGAGCAGTACTTC	CASSPNPYEQYF
TRBV29-1	TRBD1	.	TRBJ1-1	TGCAGCGGTACGGACAGGGAAACTGAAGCTTTCTTT	CSGTDRETEAFF